This TCR beta chain was sequenced during a study of blood T cell repertoires in COVID-19. Only in-frame clones appear in the TCRdb table, and some are missing; sequencing was by immunoSEQ multiplex PCR. The sample holds about 39,000 clones, about 86% seen once. Germline CDR1 is SGHAT and CDR2 is FQNNGV. The CDR3 spans 15 residues. V lost 2 bases, J lost 2 bases, and 12 bases lay in between. The chain employs TRBV11-2 and TRBJ1-1, with D unresolved. The sequence derives from a middle-aged man with active COVID-19. Sample: peripheral blood. The CDR3 sequence: CASSLQAHANTEAFF. The CDR3 nucleotides are TGTGCCAGCAGCTTACAGGCGCACGCTAACACTGAAGCTTTCTTT.